The clone carrying this T cell receptor (beta chain) was detected once. The sample originates from a study of blood T cell repertoires in COVID-19. In the study overall: PBMCs, B-cell-depleted T cells, or T cells were the source of the cDNA or gDNA that made up the material.

As handled by the study authors: Amplification with reference gene primers provided the estimates of nucleated cell counts. The table came from immunoSEQ multiplex PCR; TCRdb's copy has only in-frame clones and leaves some out. The DNA gave D and trimming, while V, J and clone size come from that table. The sample has about 160,000 clones, approximately 86% seen once. Germline V gene lookup returns CDR1 MNHEY and CDR2 SVGEGT. CDR3 length: 16 residues. The V end was cut by 6 bases, the J end by 4 bases, with 16 bases between. The chain is built from TRBV6-2 or TRBV6-3 and TRBJ2-6, with D perhaps TRBD2 (6 bases). The specimen was peripheral blood. This TCR was sampled from a man between 65 and 85 years old with acute or convalescent COVID-19. CDR3 amino acids: CASSPGPSAGANVLTF. CDR3 bases: TGTGCCAGCAGCCCTGGACCTAGCGCAGGGGCCAACGTCCTGACTTTC.